The sequence of this T cell receptor beta chain was determined in a study of blood T cell repertoires in COVID-19. Looking at the study overall: COVID-19 samples from acute and convalescent phases originated in the United States, Italy and Spain.

Repertoires were generated with immunoSEQ multiplex PCR, while TCRdb's copy carries only in-frame clones and drops some. The table lists more than 200,000 clones, about nine tenths of them singletons. Germline V gene lookup returns CDR1 MDHEN and CDR2 SYDVKM. The CDR3 runs 12 residues. V was clipped by 6 bases and J by 6 bases, with 9 bases between them. The source is a woman aged 55-69 years with acute or convalescent COVID-19. V gene TRBV28 combines with J gene TRBJ1-5; D ambiguous. The sequencing sample was made of peripheral blood. CDR3 sequence reads: CASRPPGQPQHF. As DNA, the CDR3 is TGTGCCAGCAGACCCCCCGGTCAGCCCCAGCATTTT.